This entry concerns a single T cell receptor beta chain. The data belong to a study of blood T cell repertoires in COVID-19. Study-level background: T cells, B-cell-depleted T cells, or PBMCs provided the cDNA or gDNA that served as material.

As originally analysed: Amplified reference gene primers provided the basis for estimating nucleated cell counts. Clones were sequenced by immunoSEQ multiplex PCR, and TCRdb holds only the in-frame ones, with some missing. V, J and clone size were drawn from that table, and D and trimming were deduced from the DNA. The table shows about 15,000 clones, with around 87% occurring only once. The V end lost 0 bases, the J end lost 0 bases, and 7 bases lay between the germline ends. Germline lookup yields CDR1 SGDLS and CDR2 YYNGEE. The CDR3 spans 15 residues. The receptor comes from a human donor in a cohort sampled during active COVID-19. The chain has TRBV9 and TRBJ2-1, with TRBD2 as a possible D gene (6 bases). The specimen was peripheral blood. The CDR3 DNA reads TGTGCCAGCAGCGTAGGGGGAGGCTCCTACAATGAGCAGTTCTTC. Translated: CASSVGGGSYNEQFF. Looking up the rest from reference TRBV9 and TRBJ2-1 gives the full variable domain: DSGVTQTPKHLITATGQRVTLRCSPRSGDLSVYWYQQSLDQGLQFLIQYYNGEERAKGNILERFSAQQFPDLHSELNLSSLELGDSALYFCASSVGGGSYNEQFFGPGTRLTVL.